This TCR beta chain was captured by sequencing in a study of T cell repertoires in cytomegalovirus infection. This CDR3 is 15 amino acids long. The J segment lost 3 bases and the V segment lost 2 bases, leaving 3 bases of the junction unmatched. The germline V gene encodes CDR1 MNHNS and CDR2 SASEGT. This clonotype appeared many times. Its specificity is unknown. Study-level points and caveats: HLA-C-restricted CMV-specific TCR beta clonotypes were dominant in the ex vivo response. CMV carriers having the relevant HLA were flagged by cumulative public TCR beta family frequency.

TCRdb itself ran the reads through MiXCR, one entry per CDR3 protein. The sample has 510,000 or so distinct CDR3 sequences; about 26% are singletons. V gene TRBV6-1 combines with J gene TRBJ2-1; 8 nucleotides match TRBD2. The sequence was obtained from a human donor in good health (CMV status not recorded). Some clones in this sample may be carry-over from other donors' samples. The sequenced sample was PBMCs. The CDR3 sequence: CASSELAGFYNEQFF. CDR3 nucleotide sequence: TGTGCCAGCAGTGAACTAGCGGGCTTCTACAATGAGCAGTTCTTC.